The next 24 T cell receptor beta chains were all read from a single sample in a study of cytomegalovirus exposure and HLA in healthy donors. The PCR made use of 60 Vbeta and 13 Jbeta primers. Sequencing used immunoSEQ multiplex PCR; TCRdb keeps in-frame clones, though not all of them. In the table there are 82,000 or so clones, around 74% of which are singletons. Input material: PBMCs. The receptor set was obtained from a woman in her 50s in good health and CMV-seropositive.

The chain has TRBV5-4 and TRBJ2-5; 10 positions match TRBD2. The CDR3 totals 15 residues. Germline V CDR1 and CDR2: SGHNT, YYREEE (reference sequence). V shed 4 bases, J shed 4 bases, and the junction held 7 bases outside the gene matches. CDR3 region: CASSQAGGPLETQYF. CDR3 bases: TGTGCCAGCAGCCAAGCGGGAGGGCCGCTAGAGACCCAGTACTTC.

This clone appeared a few times. The V and J genes are TRBV5-4 and TRBJ2-3; 9 positions agree with TRBD2. The CDR3 extends over 18 amino acids. Per germline, CDR1 SGHNT and CDR2 YYREEE (reference sequence). The trim removed 8 bases at V and 2 bases at J, leaving 18 bases unmatched. The CDR3 loop reads CARRLGVPLAGATDTQYF. Written as DNA, the CDR3 is TGTGCCAGAAGGTTGGGGGTCCCCTTAGCGGGAGCCACAGATACGCAGTATTTT. The full variable domain, with the rest looked up from reference TRBV5-4 and TRBJ2-3, is ETGVTQSPTHLIKTRGQQVTLRCSSQSGHNTVSWYQQALGQGPQFIFQYYREEENGRGNFPPRFSGLQFPNYSSELNVNALELDDSALYLCARRLGVPLAGATDTQYFGPGTRLTVL.

This chain links TRBV7-3 with TRBJ2-5; TRBD2 agrees at 11 bases. Trimming at V came to 0 bases and at J to 5 bases, leaving 11 bases not matched to a gene. The germline CDR1 and CDR2 sequences are SGHTA and FQGTGA. The CDR3 covers 18 residues. The CDR3 loop is CASSLTGLAGGGRETQYF. The CDR3 DNA reads TGTGCCAGCAGCTTAACAGGGCTAGCGGGAGGTGGTCGTGAGACCCAGTACTTC.

This clone appeared a few times. The junction departs from the called germline gene at one end, perhaps through a read error. The gene calls are TRBV7-7 and TRBJ2-1, with 9 bases matching TRBD1. The length of the CDR3 is 15 residues. Germline CDR1 reads SSHAT; CDR2 reads FNYEAQ (reference sequence). CDR3 residues: CASSTMTGGYNEQFF. CDR3 DNA sequence: TGTGCTAGCAGCACAATGACAGGGGGCTACAATGAGCAGTTCTTC.

This rearrangement joins TRBV4-1 to TRBJ2-3, with 11 bases fitting TRBD2. The CDR3 has 15 residues. Germline CDR1 is MGHRA and CDR2 is YSYEKL. The V gene end was trimmed by 4 bases and the J gene end by 0 bases; junction bases not matched to a gene: 0. CDR3 sequence (DNA): TGCGCCAGCAGCCGGACTAGCGGGAGCACAGATACGCAGTATTTT. This codes for CASSRTSGSTDTQYF.

The count of this clone is one. This chain connects TRBV30 to TRBJ2-7; D possibly corresponds to TRBD2 (6 bases). The V end lost 0 bases, the J end lost 4 bases, and 7 bases lay between the germline ends. CDR1 GTSNPN and CDR2 SVGIG come from the germline V gene (reference sequence). CDR3 length: 12 residues. CDR3 in amino acids: CAWSVAGYEQYF. The CDR3, as DNA: TGTGCCTGGAGTGTCGCGGGGTACGAGCAGTACTTC.

The gene calls are TRBV2 and TRBJ2-7, with TRBD1 matching over 8 bases. There are 15 residues in the CDR3. With V trimmed by 6 bases and J by 3 bases, 10 bases remained unmatched. Germline CDR1 is SNHLY and CDR2 is FYNNEI. CDR3 nucleotide sequence: TGTGCCAGCAGACCCGACAGGGGCGAATTCTACGAGCAGTACTTC. Its protein product is CASRPDRGEFYEQYF.

CDR3 in amino acids: CASSVGASGLDYGYTF. CDR3 sequence (DNA): TGTGCCAGCAGCGTAGGGGCGTCAGGGCTCGACTATGGCTACACCTTC. This chain joins TRBV9 and TRBJ1-2; TRBD1 might be the D (5 bases). V lost 0 bases to trimming and J lost 3 bases, with 15 bases between them. The CDR3 is 16 residues long. Germline lookup yields CDR1 SGDLS and CDR2 YYNGEE.

The sample holds one count of this clone. This sequence joins TRBV28 and TRBJ1-6; D gene ambiguous. The V end was cut by 8 bases, the J end by 9 bases, with 17 bases between. Germline CDR1 and CDR2: MDHEN and SYDVKM. CDR3 length equals 14 residues. The CDR3 DNA reads TGTGCCAGCGGGGTGCCGGGGAGGAGTTCACCCCTCCACTTT. This codes for CASGVPGRSSPLHF.

This chain uses TRBV4-1 with TRBJ2-1; unclear D gene. V was clipped by 1 base and J by 4 bases, with 11 bases between them. The CDR3 is 15 residues long. Germline V gene data show CDR1 as MGHRA and CDR2 as YSYEKL. This chain's CDR3 is CASSQVPAVYNEQFF. The DNA for the CDR3 is TGCGCCAGCAGCCAAGTTCCGGCGGTTTACAATGAGCAGTTCTTC.

The gene calls are TRBV10-3 and TRBJ2-3; TRBD2 aligns across 8 bases. The CDR3 is 14 residues long. V dropped 7 bases and J dropped 7; count of bases not matched to a gene: 10. Germline V lookup: CDR1 ENHRY, CDR2 SYGVKD. CDR3 bases: TGTGCCATCACTGATGAGCGGGAGCCATATACGCAGTATTTT. Translation: CAITDEREPYTQYF.

The chain carries TRBV18 and TRBJ2-5; 9 positions agree with TRBD1. The CDR3 extends over 15 amino acids. The V gene end was trimmed by 2 bases and the J gene end by 5 bases; junction bases not matched to a gene: 6. Germline V gives CDR1 KGHSH, CDR2 LQKENI. The CDR3 nucleotides read TGTGCCAGCTCACCAGGGACAGGGAACGGTGAGACCCAGTACTTC. Translated: CASSPGTGNGETQYF.

J is TRBJ2-7 and V is TRBV1; TRBD2 reflects the table's D call only, with no check against the DNA. TRBV1 has pseudogene status. The CDR3 is made up of 16 amino acids. This CDR3 is CTSSRVRASGRTEQYF. CDR3 bases: TGCACCAGCAGCCGAGTTCGGGCGAGCGGGAGGACCGAGCAGTACTTC.

This clone was detected only once. The rearrangement joins TRBV6-5 to TRBJ2-7, with 9 bases that match TRBD1. The germline V gene encodes CDR1 MNHEY and CDR2 SVGAGI. The CDR3 runs 14 residues. The trim removed 5 bases at V and 5 bases at J, leaving 7 bases unmatched. The CDR3 here is CASSTRDRAHEQYF. CDR3 in DNA: TGTGCCAGCAGTACCCGGGACAGGGCCCACGAGCAGTACTTC.

The genes are TRBV28 and TRBJ1-4, with 9 bases fitting TRBD1. Germline trimming cut 4 bases from V and 8 bases from J; bases unmatched to any gene: 20. Looked up from germline, CDR1 is MDHEN and CDR2 is SYDVKM. The CDR3 sequence is 19 residues long. For the CDR3, the DNA is TGTGCCAGCAGTTCGAGACCCGGGACAGGGAAGGCCCTAGTGGAAAAACTGTTTTTT. Translation: CASSSRPGTGKALVEKLFF.

The J gene is TRBJ2-1, the V gene TRBV5-4; TRBD2 matches 10 bases. Trimming removed 0 bases from V and 7 bases from J; junction bases left unmatched: 7. This CDR3 contains 16 residues. The V gene's germline CDR1 is SGHNT and CDR2 YYREEE (reference sequence). The CDR3: CASSLGQTSGWNEQFF. CDR3 nucleotides: TGTGCCAGCAGCTTGGGCCAGACTAGCGGGTGGAATGAGCAGTTCTTC.

V gene TRBV28 combines with J gene TRBJ1-2; 7 positions agree with TRBD1. Germline-derived CDR1 and CDR2 are MDHEN and SYDVKM. This CDR3 is 14 amino acids long. J gave up 3 bases and V 6 bases, and 7 bases lay outside the gene matches. The CDR3 is CASRQGIWDYGYTF. CDR3 bases: TGTGCCAGCAGACAGGGGATCTGGGACTATGGCTACACCTTC.

The chain combines TRBV6-5 with TRBJ2-7, with TRBD1 matching over 9 bases. CDR3 length equals 15 residues. Germline V gene sequence: CDR1 MNHEY, CDR2 SVGAGI. The trim removed 0 bases at V and 7 bases at J, leaving 7 bases unmatched. CDR3 sequence: CASSYSTGGTGEQYF. The CDR3 region has the DNA TGTGCCAGCAGTTACTCGACAGGGGGGACGGGGGAGCAGTACTTC.

V usage is TRBV30 and J usage is TRBJ2-7; 7 bases agree with TRBD2. The CDR3 has 16 amino acids. V trimming: 2 bases; J trimming: 2 bases; junction bases outside the gene matches: 12. Germline-derived CDR1 and CDR2 are GTSNPN and SVGIG (reference sequence). The DNA for the CDR3 is TGTGCCTGGAGTCCCTCACTAGCGATAAAACCCTACGAGCAGTACTTC. It specifies CAWSPSLAIKPYEQYF.

The chain couples TRBV28 to TRBJ2-7, with 10 bases fitting TRBD1. The germline gives CDR1 MDHEN, CDR2 SYDVKM. CDR3 length equals 13 residues. Trimming took 8 bases from V and 6 from J; bases not matched to a gene: 7. The CDR3: CASRDRGQFEQYF. CDR3 DNA sequence: TGTGCCAGCCGAGACAGGGGGCAGTTCGAGCAGTACTTC.

The chain has TRBV5-4 and TRBJ2-7; 10 positions match TRBD2. CDR1 and CDR2 (germline): SGHNT, YYREEE (reference sequence). Germline trimming cut 0 bases from V and 5 bases from J; bases unmatched to any gene: 5. The CDR3 has 15 amino acids. The CDR3 nucleotides are TGTGCCAGCAGCTTGGCCTCTAGCGGGAGAAACGAGCAGTACTTC. It encodes CASSLASSGRNEQYF.

The chain links TRBV9 to TRBJ1-1; TRBD1 might be the D (5 bases). The CDR3 length is 15 residues. Germline assignment: CDR1 SGDLS and CDR2 YYNGEE. Trimming cost V 0 bases and J 2 bases, with 11 bases left between them. CDR3 bases: TGTGCCAGCAGCGTAGGCGGGGCCCATAACACTGAAGCTTTCTTT. Its translation is CASSVGGAHNTEAFF.

The rearrangement joins TRBV12-2 to TRBJ2-7; TRBD2 was called by the table and not checked on the DNA. TRBV12-2 is reported as a pseudogene. There are 17 residues in the CDR3. The CDR3 nucleotides read TGTGCAAGTCGCCCACGGTGTCCTAGCGGGAGTAGGTTCGAGCAGTACTTC. It is translated as CASRPRCPSGSRFEQYF.

The chain uses TRBV6-5 and TRBJ2-7; 8 nucleotides match TRBD2. Looked up from germline, CDR1 is MNHEY and CDR2 is SVGAGI. There are 15 residues in the CDR3. V lost 6 bases, J lost 3 bases, and 10 bases stayed unmatched. Written as DNA, the CDR3 is TGTGCCAGCAGGCCTTCGGGACTAGGGGGCTACGAGCAGTACTTC. This sequence encodes CASRPSGLGGYEQYF.